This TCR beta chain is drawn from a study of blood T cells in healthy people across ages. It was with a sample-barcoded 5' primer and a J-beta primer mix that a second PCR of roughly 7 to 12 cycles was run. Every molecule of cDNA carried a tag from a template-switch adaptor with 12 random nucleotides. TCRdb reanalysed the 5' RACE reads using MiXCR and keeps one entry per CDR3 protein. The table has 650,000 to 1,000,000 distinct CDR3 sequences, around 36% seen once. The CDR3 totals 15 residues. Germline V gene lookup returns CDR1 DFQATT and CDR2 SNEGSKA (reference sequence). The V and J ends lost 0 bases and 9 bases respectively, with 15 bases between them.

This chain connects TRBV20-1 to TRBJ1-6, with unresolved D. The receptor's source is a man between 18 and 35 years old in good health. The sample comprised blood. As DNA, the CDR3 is TGCAGTGCTAGAGATAGGCTGACATTTGGTTCACCCCTCCACTTT. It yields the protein CSARDRLTFGSPLHF.